The entry below describes one T cell receptor (beta chain). Generated by immunoSEQ multiplex PCR, the TCRdb table keeps only in-frame clones and is missing some. The sample consists of about 2.3 million clones, approximately 95% of them appearing once. Between the trimmed V and J ends, which lost 7 bases and 2 bases, there was a span of 15 bases. The germline V gene has CDR1 MGHDK and CDR2 SYGVNS. This CDR3 region has 15 residues. This sample was included in a study of shared clonotypes between healthy human individuals. This receptor was identified in a man between 18 and 29 years old in good health. Some clones in this sample may be carry-over from other donors' samples. Sample: naive CD4+ T cells from PBMCs. Subset described: CD45RA+ positively selected. This chain uses TRBV25-1 with TRBJ1-3; possibly TRBD1 for D (6 bases). Written as DNA, the CDR3 is TGTGCCAGCACCGGGTTACAGGGTACTGGAAACACCATATATTTT. Encoded protein: CASTGLQGTGNTIYF. The full variable domain, its missing parts supplied by reference TRBV25-1 and TRBJ1-3, is EADIYQTPRYLVIGTGKKITLECSQTMGHDKMYWYQQDPGMELHLIHYSYGVNSTEKGDLSSESTVSRIRTEHFPLTLESARPSHTSQYLCASTGLQGTGNTIYFGEGSWLTVV.